This TCR beta chain is from a study of shared clonotypes between healthy human individuals. General study findings and limits: Among donors, the sharing of clonotypes was expected to be influenced by sequencing depth. Only blood was sampled, and tissue TCR repertoires likely differ from blood ones.

Turning to this clone: Its antigen is undetermined.

Germline V gene lookup returns CDR1 LNHNV and CDR2 YYDKDF (reference sequence). V lost 1 base and J lost 4; bases outside the gene matches: 2. The CDR3 consists of 15 residues. TCRdb's copy holds only in-frame clones and misses some; the assay was immunoSEQ multiplex PCR. The top ten hold roughly 13% of the sample, which has about 470,000 clones, 70% to 80% seen once. The V call is TRBV15, the J call TRBJ2-5; TRBD2 matches 11 bases. The source material was PBMCs. The sequence derives from a woman between 40 and 50 years old in good health. Some clones in this sample may be carry-over from other donors' samples. The CDR3 DNA follows: TGTGCCACCAGCAGAGGACTAGCGGGATTAGAGACCCAGTACTTC. It is translated as CATSRGLAGLETQYF.